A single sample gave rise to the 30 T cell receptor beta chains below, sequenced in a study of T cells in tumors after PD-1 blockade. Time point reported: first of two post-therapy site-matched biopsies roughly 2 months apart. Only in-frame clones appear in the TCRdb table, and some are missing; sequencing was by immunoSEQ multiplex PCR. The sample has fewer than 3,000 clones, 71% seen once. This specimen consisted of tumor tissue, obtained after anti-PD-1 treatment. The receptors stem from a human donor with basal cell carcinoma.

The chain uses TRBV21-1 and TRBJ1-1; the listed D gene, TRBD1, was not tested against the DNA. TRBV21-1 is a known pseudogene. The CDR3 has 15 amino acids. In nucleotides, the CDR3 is TGTGCCAGCAGCAAAGGGTCCGCAGGGGTTACTGAAGCTTTCTTT. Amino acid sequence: CASSKGSAGVTEAFF.

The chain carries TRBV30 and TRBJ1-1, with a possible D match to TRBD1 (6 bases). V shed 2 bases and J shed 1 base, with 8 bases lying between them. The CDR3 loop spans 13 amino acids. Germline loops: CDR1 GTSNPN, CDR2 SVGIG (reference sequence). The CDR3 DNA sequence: TGTGCCTGGAGTACACAGGGGAACACTGAAGCTTTCTTT. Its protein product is CAWSTQGNTEAFF. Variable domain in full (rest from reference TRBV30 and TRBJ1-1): SQTIHQWPATLVQPVGSPLSLECTVEGTSNPNLYWYRQAAGRGLQLLFYSVGIGQISSEVPQNLSASRPQDRQFILSSKKLLLSDSGFYLCAWSTQGNTEAFFGQGTRLTVV.

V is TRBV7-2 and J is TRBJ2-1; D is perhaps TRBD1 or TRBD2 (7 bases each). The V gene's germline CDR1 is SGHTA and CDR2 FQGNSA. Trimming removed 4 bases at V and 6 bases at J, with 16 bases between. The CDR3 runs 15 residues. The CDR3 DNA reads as TGTGCCAGCAGCTCCGAGGCCAGGGGGGGCAATGAGCAGTTCTTC. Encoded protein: CASSSEARGGNEQFF.

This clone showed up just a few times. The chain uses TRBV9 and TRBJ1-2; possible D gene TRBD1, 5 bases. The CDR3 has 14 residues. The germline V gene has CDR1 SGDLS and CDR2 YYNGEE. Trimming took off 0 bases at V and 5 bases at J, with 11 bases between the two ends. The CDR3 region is CASSVGGTPYGYTF. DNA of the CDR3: TGTGCCAGCAGCGTAGGGGGGACCCCTTATGGCTACACCTTC.

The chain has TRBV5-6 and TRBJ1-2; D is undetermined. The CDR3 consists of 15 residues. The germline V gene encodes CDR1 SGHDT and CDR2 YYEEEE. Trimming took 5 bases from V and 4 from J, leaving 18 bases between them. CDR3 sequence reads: CASSYVGSRSYGYTF. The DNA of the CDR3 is TGTGCCAGCAGTTACGTCGGCTCAAGGTCCTATGGCTACACCTTC.

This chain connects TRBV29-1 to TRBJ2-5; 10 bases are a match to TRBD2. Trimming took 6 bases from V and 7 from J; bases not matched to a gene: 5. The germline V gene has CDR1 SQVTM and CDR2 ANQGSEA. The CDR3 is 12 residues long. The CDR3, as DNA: TGCAGCGTGGGGACTAGCGTTGGGACCCAGTACTTC. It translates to CSVGTSVGTQYF.

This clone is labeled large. The CDR3 DNA reads as TGTGCCAGCAGTTTTTCAGTAAATGAGCAGTTCTTC. This sequence encodes CASSFSVNEQFF. The chain carries TRBV12-3 or TRBV12-4 and TRBJ2-1; D is unresolved. V was shortened by 3 bases and J by 7 bases, with 7 bases between the two germline ends. The CDR3 runs 12 residues.

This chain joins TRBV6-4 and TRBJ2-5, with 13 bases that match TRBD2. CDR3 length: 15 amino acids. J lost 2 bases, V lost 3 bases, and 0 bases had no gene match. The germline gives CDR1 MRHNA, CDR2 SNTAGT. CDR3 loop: CASSELAGGQETQYF. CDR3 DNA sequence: TGTGCCAGCAGTGAACTAGCGGGGGGGCAAGAGACCCAGTACTTC.

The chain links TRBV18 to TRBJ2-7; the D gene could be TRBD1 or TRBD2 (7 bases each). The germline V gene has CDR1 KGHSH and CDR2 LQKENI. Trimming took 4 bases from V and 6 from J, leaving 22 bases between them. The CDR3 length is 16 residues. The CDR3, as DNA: TGTGCCAGCTCACACCAGGGAGCAGGGGGGGGTTCCGAGCAGTACTTC. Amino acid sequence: CASSHQGAGGGSEQYF.

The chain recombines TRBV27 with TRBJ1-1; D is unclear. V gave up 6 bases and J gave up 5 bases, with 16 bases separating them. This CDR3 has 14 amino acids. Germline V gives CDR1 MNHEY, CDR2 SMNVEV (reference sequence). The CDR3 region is CASREPSEGTEAFF. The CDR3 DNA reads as TGTGCCAGCAGAGAGCCTTCCGAGGGAACTGAAGCTTTCTTT.

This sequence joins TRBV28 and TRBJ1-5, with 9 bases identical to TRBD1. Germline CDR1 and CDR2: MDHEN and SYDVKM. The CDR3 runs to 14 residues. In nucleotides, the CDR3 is TGTGCTACAGGGGGCGAGTATAGCAATCAGCCCCAGCATTTT. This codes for CATGGEYSNQPQHF.

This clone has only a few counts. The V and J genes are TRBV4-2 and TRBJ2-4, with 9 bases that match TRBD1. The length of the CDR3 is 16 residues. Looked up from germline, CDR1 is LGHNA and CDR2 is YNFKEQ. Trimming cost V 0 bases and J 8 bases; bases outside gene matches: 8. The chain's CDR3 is CASSQEEGQGTDIQYF. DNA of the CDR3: TGTGCCAGCAGCCAAGAAGAGGGACAGGGTACAGACATTCAGTACTTC.

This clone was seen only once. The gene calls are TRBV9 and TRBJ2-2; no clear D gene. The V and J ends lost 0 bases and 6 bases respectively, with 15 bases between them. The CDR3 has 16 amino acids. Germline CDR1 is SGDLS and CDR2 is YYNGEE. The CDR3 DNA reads TGTGCCAGCAGCGTAGTTTCTACATCGGCCGCCGGGGAGCTGTTTTTT. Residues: CASSVVSTSAAGELFF.

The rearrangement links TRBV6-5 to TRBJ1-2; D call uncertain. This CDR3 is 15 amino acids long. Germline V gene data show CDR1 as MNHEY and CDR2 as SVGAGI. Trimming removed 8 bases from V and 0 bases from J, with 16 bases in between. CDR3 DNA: TGTGCCAGCCTAGAGGCCCTTAGAACTAACTATGGCTACACCTTC. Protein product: CASLEALRTNYGYTF.

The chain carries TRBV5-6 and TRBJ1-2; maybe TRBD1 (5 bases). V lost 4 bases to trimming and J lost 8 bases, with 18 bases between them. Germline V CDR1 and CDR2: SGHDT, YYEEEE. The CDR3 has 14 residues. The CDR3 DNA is TGTGCCAGCAGCGTCCGGGACGCAGGAGGGGGCTACACCTTC. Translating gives CASSVRDAGGGYTF.

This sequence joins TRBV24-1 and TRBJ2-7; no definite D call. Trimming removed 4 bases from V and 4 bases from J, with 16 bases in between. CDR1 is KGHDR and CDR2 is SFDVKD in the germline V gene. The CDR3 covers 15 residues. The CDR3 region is CATSEKSDQLYEQYF. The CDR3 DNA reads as TGTGCCACCAGTGAGAAATCCGACCAACTATACGAGCAGTACTTC.

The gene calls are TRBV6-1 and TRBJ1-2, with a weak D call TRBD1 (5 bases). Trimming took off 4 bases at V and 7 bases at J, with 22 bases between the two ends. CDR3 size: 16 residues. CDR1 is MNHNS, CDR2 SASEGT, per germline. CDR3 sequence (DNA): TGTGCCAGCAGTGGAAGTCCTTCAGGGTACCAGGGTGGCTACACCTTC. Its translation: CASSGSPSGYQGGYTF.

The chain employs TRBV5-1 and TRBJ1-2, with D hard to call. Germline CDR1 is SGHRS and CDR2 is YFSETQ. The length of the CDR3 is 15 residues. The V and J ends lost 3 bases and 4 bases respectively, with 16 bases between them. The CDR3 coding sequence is TGCGCCAGCAGCTCGGTTGAGGGCCAAAGCTATGGCTACACCTTC. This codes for CASSSVEGQSYGYTF.

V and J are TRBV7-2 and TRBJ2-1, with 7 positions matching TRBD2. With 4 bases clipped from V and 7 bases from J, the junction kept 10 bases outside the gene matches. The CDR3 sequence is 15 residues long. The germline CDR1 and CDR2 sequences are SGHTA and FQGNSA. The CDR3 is CASSSGLVRFNEQFF. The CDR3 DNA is TGTGCCAGCAGCTCCGGACTAGTTCGATTTAATGAGCAGTTCTTC.

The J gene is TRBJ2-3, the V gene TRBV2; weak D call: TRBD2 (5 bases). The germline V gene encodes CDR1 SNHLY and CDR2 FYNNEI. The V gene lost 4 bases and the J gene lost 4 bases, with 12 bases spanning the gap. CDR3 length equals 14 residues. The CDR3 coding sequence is TGTGCCAGCAGTGTGGGAGTTGTCGCAGATACGCAGTATTTT. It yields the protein CASSVGVVADTQYF.

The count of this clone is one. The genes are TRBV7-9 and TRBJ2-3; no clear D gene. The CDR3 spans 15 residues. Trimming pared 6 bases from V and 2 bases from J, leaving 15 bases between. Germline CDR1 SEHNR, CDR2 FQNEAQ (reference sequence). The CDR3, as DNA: TGTGCCAGCAGAGCTGAATGGTCACCCACAGATACGCAGTATTTT. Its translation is CASRAEWSPTDTQYF.

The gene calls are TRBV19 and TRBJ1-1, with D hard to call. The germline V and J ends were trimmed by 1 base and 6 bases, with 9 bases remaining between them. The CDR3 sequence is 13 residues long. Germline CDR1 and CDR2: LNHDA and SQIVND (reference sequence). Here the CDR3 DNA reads TGTGCCAGTAGTATAGGGCCCGGGGCTGAAGCTTTCTTT. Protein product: CASSIGPGAEAFF.

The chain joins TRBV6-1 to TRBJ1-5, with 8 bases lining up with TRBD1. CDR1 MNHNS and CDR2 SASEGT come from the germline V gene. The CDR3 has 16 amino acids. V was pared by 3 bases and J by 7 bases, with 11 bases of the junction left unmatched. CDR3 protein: CASSDTGTGLPQPQHF. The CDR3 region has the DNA TGTGCCAGCAGTGATACCGGGACAGGACTTCCGCAGCCCCAGCATTTT.

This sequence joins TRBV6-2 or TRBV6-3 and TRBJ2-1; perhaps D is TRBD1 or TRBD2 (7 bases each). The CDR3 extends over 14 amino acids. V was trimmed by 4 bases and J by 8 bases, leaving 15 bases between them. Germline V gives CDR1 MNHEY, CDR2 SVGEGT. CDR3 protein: CASSSLRGGDEQFF. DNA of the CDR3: TGTGCCAGCAGTTCCCTCAGGGGGGGGGATGAGCAGTTCTTC.

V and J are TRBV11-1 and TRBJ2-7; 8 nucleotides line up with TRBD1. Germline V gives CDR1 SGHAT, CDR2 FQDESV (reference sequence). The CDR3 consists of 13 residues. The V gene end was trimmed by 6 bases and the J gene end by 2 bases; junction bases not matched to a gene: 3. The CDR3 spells CASRDRGTYEQYF. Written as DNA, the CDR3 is TGTGCCAGCAGAGACAGGGGAACCTACGAGCAGTACTTC. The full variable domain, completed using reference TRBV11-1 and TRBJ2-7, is EAEVAQSPRYKITEKSQAVAFWCDPISGHATLYWYRQILGQGPELLVQFQDESVVDDSQLPKDRFSAERLKGVDSTLKIQPAELGDSAMYLCASRDRGTYEQYFGPGTRLTVT.

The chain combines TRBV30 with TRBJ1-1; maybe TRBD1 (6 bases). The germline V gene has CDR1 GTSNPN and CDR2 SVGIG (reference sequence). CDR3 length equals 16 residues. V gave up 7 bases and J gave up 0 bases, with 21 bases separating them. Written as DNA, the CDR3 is TGTGCCTCCGGTAACCTCAGGGGACCGATGAACACTGAAGCTTTCTTT. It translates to CASGNLRGPMNTEAFF.

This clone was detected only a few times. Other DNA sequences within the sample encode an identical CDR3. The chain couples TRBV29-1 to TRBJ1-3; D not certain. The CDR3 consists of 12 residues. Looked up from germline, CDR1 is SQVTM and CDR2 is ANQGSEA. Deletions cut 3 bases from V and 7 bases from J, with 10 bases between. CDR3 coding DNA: TGCAGCGTTGAGGGAGGGAGGAACACCATATATTTT. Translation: CSVEGGRNTIYF.

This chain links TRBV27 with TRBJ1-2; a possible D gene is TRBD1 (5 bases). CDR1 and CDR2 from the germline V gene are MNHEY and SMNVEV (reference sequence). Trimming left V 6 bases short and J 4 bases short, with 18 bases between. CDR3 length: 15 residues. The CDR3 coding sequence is TGTGCCAGCAGCCTAAGGCAGGGTTTTGCCTATGGCTACACCTTC. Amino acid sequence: CASSLRQGFAYGYTF.

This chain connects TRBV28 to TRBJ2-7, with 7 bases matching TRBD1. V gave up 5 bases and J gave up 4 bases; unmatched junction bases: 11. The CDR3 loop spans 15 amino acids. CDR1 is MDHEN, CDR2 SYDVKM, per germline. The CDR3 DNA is TGTGCCAGCAGTACCCATCGACAGGGAAATTACGAGCAGTACTTC. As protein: CASSTHRQGNYEQYF.

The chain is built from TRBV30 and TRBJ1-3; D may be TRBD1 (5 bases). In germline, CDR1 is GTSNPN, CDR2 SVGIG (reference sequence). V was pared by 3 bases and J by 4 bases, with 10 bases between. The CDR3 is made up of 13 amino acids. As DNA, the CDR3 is TGTGCCTGGAGACGGGACCAAGGAAACACCATATATTTT. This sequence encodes CAWRRDQGNTIYF.